This T cell receptor (beta chain) was captured by sequencing in a study of identifying expanded T cells in peripheral blood. General study points: Across healthy donors, higher total template counts meant significantly greater roughly 2-week count variance.

Assay used: immunoSEQ multiplex PCR; TCRdb lists only in-frame clones, some missing. The profile shows around 56,000 clones, about four fifths of them singletons. Comments on this clone: Its target is unknown.

The CDR3 totals 14 residues. Trimming removed 5 bases from V and 4 bases from J; junction bases left unmatched: 7. CDR1 is SEHNR, CDR2 FQNEAQ, per germline (reference sequence). The chain links TRBV7-9 to TRBJ2-5, with 7 bases lining up with TRBD2. Sequenced: blood. This clonotype was sampled from a person aged 18 to 70 in good health. The CDR3 bases are TGTGCCAGCAGCCGACTAGCTTTCGGAGAGACCCAGTACTTC. Its translation is CASSRLAFGETQYF.